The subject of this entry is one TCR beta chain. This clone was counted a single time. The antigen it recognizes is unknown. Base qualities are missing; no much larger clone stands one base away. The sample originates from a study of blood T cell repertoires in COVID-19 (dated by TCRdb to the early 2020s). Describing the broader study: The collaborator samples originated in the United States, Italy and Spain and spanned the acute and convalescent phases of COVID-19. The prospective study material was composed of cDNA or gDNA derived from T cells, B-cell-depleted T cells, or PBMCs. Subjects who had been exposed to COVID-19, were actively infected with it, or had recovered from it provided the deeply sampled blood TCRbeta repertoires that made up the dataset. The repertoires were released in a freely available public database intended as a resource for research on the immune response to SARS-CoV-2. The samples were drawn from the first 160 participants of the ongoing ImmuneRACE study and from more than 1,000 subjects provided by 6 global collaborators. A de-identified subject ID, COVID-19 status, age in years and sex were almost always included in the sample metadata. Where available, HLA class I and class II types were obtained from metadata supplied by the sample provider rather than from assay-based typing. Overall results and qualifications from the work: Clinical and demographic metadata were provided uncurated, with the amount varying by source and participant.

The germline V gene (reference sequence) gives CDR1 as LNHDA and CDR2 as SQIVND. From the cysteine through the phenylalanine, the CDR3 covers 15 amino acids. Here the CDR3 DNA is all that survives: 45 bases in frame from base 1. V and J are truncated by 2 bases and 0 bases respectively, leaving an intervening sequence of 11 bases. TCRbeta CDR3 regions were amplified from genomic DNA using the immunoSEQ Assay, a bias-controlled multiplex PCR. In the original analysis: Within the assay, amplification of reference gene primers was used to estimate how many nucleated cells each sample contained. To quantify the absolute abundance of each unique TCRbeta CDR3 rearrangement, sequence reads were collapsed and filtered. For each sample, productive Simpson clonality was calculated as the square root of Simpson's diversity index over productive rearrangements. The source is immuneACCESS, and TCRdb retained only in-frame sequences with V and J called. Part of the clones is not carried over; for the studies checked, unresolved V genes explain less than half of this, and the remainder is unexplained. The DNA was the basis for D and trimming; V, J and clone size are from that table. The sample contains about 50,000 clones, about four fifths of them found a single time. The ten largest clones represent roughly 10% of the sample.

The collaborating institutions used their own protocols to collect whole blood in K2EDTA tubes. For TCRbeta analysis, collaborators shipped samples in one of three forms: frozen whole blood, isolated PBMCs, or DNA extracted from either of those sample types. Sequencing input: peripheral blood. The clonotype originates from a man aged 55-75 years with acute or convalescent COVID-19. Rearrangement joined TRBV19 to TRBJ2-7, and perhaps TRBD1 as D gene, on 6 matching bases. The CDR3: CASSISWGPSYEQYF. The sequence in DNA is TGTGCCAGTAGTATATCCTGGGGGCCCTCCTACGAGCAGTACTTC. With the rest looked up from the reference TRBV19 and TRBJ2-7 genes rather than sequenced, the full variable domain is DGGITQSPKYLFRKEGQNVTLSCEQNLNHDAMYWYRQDPGQGLRLIYYSQIVNDFQKGDIAEGYSVSREKKESFPLTVTSAQKNPTAFYLCASSISWGPSYEQYFGPGTRLTVT.